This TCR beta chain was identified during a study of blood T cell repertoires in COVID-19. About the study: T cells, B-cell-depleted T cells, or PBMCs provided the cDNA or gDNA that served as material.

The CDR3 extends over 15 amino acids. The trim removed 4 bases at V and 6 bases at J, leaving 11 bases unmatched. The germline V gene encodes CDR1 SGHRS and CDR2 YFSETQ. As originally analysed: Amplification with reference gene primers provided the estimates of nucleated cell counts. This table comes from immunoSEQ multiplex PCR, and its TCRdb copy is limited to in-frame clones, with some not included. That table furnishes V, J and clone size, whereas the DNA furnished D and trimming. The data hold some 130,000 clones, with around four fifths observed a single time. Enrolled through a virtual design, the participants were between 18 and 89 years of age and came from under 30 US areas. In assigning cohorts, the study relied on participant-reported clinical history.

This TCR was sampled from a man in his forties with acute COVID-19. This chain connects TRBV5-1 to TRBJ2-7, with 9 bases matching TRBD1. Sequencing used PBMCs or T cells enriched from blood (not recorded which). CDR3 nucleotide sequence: TGCGCCAGCAGCGTATCCGGGACAGGGTATAGCGAGCAGTACTTC. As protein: CASSVSGTGYSEQYF.